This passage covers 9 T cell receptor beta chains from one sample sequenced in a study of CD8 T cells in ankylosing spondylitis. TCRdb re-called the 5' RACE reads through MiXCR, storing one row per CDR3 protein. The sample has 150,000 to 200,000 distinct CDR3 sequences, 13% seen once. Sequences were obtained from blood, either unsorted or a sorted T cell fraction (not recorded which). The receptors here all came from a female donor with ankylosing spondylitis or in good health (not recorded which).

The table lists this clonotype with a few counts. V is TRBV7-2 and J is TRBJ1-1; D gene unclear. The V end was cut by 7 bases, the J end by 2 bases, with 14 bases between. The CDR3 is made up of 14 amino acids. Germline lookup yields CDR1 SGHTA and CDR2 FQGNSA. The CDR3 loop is CASTPGGSNTEAFF. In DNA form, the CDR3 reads TGTGCCAGCACCCCAGGTGGCAGTAACACTGAAGCTTTCTTT.

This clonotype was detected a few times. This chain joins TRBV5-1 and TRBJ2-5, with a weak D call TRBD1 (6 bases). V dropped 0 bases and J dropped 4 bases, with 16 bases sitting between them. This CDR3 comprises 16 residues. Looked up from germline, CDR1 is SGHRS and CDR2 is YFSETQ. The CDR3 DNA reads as TGCGCCAGCAGCTTGGTAGGCAGGGGTGATGGAGAGACCCAGTACTTC. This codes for CASSLVGRGDGETQYF. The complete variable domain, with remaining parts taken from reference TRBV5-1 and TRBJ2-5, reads KAGVTQTPRYLIKTRGQQVTLSCSPISGHRSVSWYQQTPGQGLQFLFEYFSETQRNKGNFPGRFSGRQFSNSRSEMNVSTLELGDSALYLCASSLVGRGDGETQYFGPGTRLLVL.

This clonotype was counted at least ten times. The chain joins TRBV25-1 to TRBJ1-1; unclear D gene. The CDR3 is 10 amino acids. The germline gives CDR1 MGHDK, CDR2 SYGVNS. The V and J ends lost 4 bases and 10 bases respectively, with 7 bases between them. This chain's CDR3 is CASSGRRAFF. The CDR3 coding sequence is TGTGCCAGCAGTGGACGGCGAGCTTTCTTT.

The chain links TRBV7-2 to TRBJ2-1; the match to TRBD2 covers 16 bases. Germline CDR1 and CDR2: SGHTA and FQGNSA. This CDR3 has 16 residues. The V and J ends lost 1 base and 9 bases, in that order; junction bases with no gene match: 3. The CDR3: CASSLEGTSGRGEQFF. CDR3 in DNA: TGTGCCAGCAGCTTAGAAGGGACTAGCGGGAGGGGTGAGCAGTTCTTC. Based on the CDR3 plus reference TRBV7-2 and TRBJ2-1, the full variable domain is GAGVSQSPSNKVTEKGKDVELRCDPISGHTALYWYRQSLGQGLEFLIYFQGNSAPDKSGLPSDRFSAERTGGSVSTLTIQRTQQEDSAVYLCASSLEGTSGRGEQFFGPGTRLTVL.

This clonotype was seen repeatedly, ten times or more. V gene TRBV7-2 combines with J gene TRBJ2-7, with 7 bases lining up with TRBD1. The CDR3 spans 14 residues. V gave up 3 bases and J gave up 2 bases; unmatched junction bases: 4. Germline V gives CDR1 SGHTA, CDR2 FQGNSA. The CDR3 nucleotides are TGTGCCAGCAGCTTCGGGACAGTTACCTACGAGCAGTACTTC. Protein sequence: CASSFGTVTYEQYF. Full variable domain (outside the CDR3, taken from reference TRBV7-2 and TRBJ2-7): GAGVSQSPSNKVTEKGKDVELRCDPISGHTALYWYRQSLGQGLEFLIYFQGNSAPDKSGLPSDRFSAERTGGSVSTLTIQRTQQEDSAVYLCASSFGTVTYEQYFGPGTRLTVT.

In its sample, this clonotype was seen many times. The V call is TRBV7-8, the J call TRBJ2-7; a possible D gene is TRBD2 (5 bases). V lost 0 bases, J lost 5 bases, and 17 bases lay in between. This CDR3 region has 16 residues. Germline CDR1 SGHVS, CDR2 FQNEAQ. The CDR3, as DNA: TGTGCCAGCAGCTTAGCAGTAGCTAGCCGCCGGAACGAGCAGTACTTC. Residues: CASSLAVASRRNEQYF.

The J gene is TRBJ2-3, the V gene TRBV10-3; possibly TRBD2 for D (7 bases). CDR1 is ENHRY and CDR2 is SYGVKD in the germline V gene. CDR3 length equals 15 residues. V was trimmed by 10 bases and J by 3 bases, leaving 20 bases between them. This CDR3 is CATSLAEGGTDTQYF. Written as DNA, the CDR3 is TGTGCCACTAGCCTAGCGGAAGGGGGTACAGATACGCAGTATTTT.

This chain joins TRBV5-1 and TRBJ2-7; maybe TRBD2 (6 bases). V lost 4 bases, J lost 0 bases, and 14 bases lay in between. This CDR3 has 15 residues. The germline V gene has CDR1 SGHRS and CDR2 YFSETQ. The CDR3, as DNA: TGCGCCAGCAGCAACCGGGACTCAATCTCCTACGAGCAGTACTTC. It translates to CASSNRDSISYEQYF.

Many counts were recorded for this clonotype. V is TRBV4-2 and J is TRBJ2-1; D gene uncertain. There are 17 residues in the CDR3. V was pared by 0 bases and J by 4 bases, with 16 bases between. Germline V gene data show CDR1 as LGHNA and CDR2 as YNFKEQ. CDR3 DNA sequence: TGTGCCAGCAGCCAAGAAATAGTCTCCAGCGAGTACAATGAGCAGTTCTTC. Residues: CASSQEIVSSEYNEQFF.